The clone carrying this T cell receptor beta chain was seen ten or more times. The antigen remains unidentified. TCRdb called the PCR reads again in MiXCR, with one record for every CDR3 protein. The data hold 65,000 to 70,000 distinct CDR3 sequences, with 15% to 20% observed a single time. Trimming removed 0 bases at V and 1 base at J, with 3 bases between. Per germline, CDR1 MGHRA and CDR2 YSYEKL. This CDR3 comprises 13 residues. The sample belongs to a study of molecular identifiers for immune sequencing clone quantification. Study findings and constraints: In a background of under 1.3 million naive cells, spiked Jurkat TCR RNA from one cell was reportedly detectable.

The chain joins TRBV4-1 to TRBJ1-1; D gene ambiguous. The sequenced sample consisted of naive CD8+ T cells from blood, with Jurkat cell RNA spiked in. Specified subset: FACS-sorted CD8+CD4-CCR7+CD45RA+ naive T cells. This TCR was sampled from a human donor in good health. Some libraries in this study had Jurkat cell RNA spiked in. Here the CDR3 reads CASSQEKNTEAFF. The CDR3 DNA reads TGCGCCAGCAGCCAAGAGAAGAACACTGAAGCTTTCTTT.